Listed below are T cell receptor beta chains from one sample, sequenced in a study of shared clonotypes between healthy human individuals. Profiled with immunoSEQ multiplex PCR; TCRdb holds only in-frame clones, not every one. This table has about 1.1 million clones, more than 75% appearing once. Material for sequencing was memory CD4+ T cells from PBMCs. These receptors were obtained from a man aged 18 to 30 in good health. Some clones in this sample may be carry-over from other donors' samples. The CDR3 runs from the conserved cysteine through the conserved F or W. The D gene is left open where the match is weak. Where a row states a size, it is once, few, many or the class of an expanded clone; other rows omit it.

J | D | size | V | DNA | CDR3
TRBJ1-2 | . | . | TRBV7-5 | TGTGCCAGAAGCAAACGGACAGGGGGCGCGGAAGGCTACACCTTC | CARSKRTGGAEGYTF
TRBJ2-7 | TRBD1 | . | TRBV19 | TGTGCCAGTAGCCCAAACAGGGGACCCTACGAGCAGTACTTC | CASSPNRGPYEQYF
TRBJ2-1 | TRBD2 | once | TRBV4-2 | TGTGCCAGCAGCCAAGTAGTAGCGGGAGGGAGTCCCTACAATGAGCAGTTCTTC | CASSQVVAGGSPYNEQFF
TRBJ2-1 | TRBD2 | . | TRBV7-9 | TGTGCCAGCAGCCCGGGACTAGCGGGCTTTGTTGAGCAGTTCTTC | CASSPGLAGFVEQFF
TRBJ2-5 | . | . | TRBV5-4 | TGTGCCAGCGGTTGGGGCCAAGAGACCCAGTACTTC | CASGWGQETQYF
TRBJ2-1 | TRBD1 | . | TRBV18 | TGTGCCAGCTCACCAGGGACAGCCTACAATGAGCAGTTCTTC | CASSPGTAYNEQFF
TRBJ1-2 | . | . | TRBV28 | TGTGCCAGCAGTTTGTGGCAGGACTATGGCTACACCTTC | CASSLWQDYGYTF
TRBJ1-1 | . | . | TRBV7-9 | TGTGCCAGCAGCCCATCCGGAGGAAGCACTGAAGCTTTCTTT | CASSPSGGSTEAFF
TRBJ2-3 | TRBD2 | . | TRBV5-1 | TGCGCCAGCAGCTTGGCGGGAGGACCAGATACGCAGTATTTT | CASSLAGGPDTQYF
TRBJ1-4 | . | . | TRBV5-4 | TGTGCCAGCAGCTTGCCCGGATTCAATGAAAAACTGTTTTTT | CASSLPGFNEKLFF
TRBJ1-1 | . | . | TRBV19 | TGTGCCAGTAGTATAGCCAGGACGAACACTGAAGCTTTCTTT | CASSIARTNTEAFF
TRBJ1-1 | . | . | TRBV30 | TGTGCCTGGAGAGTTGGTGGAGCGAACACTGAAGCTTTCTTT | CAWRVGGANTEAFF
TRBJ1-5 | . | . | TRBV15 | TGTGCCACCAGCAGGGACATTAATCAGCCCCAGCATTTT | CATSRDINQPQHF
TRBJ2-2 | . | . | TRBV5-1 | TGCGCCAGCAGCCCCCGTGGGGACACCGGGGAGCTGTTTTTT | CASSPRGDTGELFF
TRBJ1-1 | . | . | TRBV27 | TGTGCCAGCAGTCTATGGCAGGGAACTGAAGCTTTCTTT | CASSLWQGTEAFF
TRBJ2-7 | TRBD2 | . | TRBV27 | TGTGCCAGCAGTTTATCACTAGCGGGTACCTACGAGCAGTACTTC | CASSLSLAGTYEQYF
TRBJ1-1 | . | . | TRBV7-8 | TGTGCCAGCAGCTTAAGGGGGGGAGTGGGCCTGAACACTGAAGCTTTCTTT | CASSLRGGVGLNTEAFF
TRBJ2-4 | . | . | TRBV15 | TGTGCCACCAGCAGAGATGGGGGTTTGGGCAAAAACATTCAGTACTTC | CATSRDGGLGKNIQYF
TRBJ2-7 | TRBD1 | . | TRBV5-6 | TGTGCCAGCAGCTTGGGACAGGGGGACGAGCAGTACTTC | CASSLGQGDEQYF
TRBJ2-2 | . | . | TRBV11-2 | TGTGCCAGCAGCTTTGAAGGGCTCAACACCGGGGAGCTGTTTTTT | CASSFEGLNTGELFF
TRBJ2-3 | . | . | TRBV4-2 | TGTGCCAGCAGCCAAGGTTTTCTAACAAGGGATACGCAGTATTTT | CASSQGFLTRDTQYF
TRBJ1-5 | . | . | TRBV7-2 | TGTGCCAGCAGCTGGGGACCGGGAATGGGCAATCAGCCCCAGCATTTT | CASSWGPGMGNQPQHF
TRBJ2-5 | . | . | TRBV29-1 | TGCAGCGTTGAAGAGTTGGCGGAGACCCAGTACTTC | CSVEELAETQYF
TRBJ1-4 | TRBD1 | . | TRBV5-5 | TGTGCCAGCAGCACCCAAGGACAGGGCACTAATGAAAAACTGTTTTTT | CASSTQGQGTNEKLFF
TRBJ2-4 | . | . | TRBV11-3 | TGTGCCAGCAGCTTAGGAGGTTCGGGCGGGGACATTCAGTACTTC | CASSLGGSGGDIQYF
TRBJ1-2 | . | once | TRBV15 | TGTGCCACCAGCAGAGATTTTGTAGACGGTGGCTACACCTTC | CATSRDFVDGGYTF
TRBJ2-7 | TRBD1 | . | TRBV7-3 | TGTGCCAGCAGCTACGACAGGGAAGAGCAGTACTTC | CASSYDREEQYF
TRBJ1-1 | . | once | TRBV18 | TGTGCCAGCTCACCACAGGGGGAGGCTGAAGCTTTCTTT | CASSPQGEAEAFF
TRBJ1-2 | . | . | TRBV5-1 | TGCGCCAGCAGCTTTGTTCCGACGTCAGATGGCTACACCTTC | CASSFVPTSDGYTF
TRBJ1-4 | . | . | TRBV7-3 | TGTGCCAGCAGCTTACAGGGTTCATTGGAACTGTTTTTT | CASSLQGSLELFF
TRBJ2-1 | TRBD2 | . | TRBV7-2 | TGTGCCAGCAGCTTAGTAGCGGGAAGTTTCTCCTACAATGAGCAGTTCTTC | CASSLVAGSFSYNEQFF
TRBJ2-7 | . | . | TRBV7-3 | TGTGCCAGCAGCGGAACCCGGGACACCGAGCAGTACTTC | CASSGTRDTEQYF
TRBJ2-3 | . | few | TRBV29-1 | TGCAGCGTTGTCCGCCGGGGCACAGATACGCAGTATTTT | CSVVRRGTDTQYF
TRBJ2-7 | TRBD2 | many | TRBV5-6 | TGTGCCAGCAGCCGGGCGGGGGTTGAGCAGTACTTC | CASSRAGVEQYF
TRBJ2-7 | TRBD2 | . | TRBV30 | TGTGCCTCGGCGGGGGGTCGCTACGAGCAGTACTTC | CASAGGRYEQYF
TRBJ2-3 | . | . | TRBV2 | TGTGCCAGCAGTGACCGGGCGGATACGCAGTATTTT | CASSDRADTQYF
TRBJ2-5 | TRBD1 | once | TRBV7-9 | TGTGCCAGCAGCTCCCCAAGACAGGGGGTCAACCAAGAGACCCAGTACTTC | CASSSPRQGVNQETQYF
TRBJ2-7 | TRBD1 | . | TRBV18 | TGTGCCAGCTCACCAGGACAGGGAGACCTCTACGAGCAGTACTTC | CASSPGQGDLYEQYF
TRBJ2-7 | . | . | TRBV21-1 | TGTGCCAGCAGCCCGGGACAGGGAGGTCGATACGAGCAGTACTTC | CASSPGQGGRYEQYF
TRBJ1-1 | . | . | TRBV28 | TGTGCCAGCACCTCCCCGCGGGGGGCGCGAACTGAAGCTTTCTTT | CASTSPRGARTEAFF
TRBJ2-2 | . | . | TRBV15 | TGTGCCACCAGCAGAGTGGCTAGTACCACCGGGGAGCTGTTTTTT | CATSRVASTTGELFF
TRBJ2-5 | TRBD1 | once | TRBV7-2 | TGTGCCAGCAGCGCCCGGACAGGGCTCTACCAAGAGACCCAGTACTTC | CASSARTGLYQETQYF
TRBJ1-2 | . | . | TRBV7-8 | TGTGCCAGCAGCTTAGGGCTGGACAGAACATCGGGAGGCTACACCTTC | CASSLGLDRTSGGYTF
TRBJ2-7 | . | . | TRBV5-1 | TGCGCCAGCAGCATCGACAGGATTCCTTCCTACGAGCAGTACTTC | CASSIDRIPSYEQYF
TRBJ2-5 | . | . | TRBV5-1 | TGCGCCAGCCGAACAGGGTCGGGAGAGACCCAGTACTTC | CASRTGSGETQYF
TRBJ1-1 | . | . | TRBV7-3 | TGTGCCAGCAGCCCTCATGGGGGTAGGACTGAAGCTTTCTTT | CASSPHGGRTEAFF
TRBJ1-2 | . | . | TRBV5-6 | TGTGCCAGCAGCTTGTCCAGGTACTCCTATGGCTACACCTTC | CASSLSRYSYGYTF
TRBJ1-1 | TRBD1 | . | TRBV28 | TGTGCCAGCAGTCCCGGTGGGACAGGGAGTACGGGGAACACTGAAGCTTTCTTT | CASSPGGTGSTGNTEAFF
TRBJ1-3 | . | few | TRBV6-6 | TGTGCCAGCAGTTATCCGGGCCTCGGAAACACCATATATTTT | CASSYPGLGNTIYF
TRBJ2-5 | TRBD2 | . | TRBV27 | TGTGCCAGCAGGAGACTAGCGGGAGGGGAAGGGACCCAGTACTTC | CASRRLAGGEGTQYF
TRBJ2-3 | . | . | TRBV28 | TGTGCCAGCAGTCCTGGACGCGCGGGCACAGATACGCAGTATTTT | CASSPGRAGTDTQYF
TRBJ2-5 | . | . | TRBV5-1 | TGCGCCCCCGGGGAGACCCAGTACTTC | CAPGETQYF
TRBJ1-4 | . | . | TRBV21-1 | TGTGCCAGCGGAGGGGGACAGGGAACTAATGAAAAACTGTTTTTT | CASGGGQGTNEKLFF
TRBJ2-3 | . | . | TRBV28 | TGTGCCAGCCAGGTCGAAAATACGCAGTATTTT | CASQVENTQYF
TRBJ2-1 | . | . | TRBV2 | TGTGCCAGCAGGCCGGACAGATCCTACAATGAGCAGTTCTTC | CASRPDRSYNEQFF